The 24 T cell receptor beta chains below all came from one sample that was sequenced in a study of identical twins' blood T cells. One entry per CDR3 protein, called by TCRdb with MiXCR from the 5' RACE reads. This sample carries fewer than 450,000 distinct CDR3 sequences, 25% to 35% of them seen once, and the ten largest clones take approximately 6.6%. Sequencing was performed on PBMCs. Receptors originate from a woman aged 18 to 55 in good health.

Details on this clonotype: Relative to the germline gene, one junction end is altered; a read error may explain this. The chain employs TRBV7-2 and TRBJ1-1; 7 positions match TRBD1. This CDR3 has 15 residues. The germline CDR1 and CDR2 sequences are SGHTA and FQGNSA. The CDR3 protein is CASSQRGQKGLEALF. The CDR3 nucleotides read TGTGCCAGCAGCCAGCGGGGACAGAAAGGTCTTGAAGCTCTCTTT. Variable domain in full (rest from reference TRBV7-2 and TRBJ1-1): GAGVSQSPSNKVTEKGKDVELRCDPISGHTALYWYRQSLGQGLEFLIYFQGNSAPDKSGLPSDRFSAERTGGSVSTLTIQRTQQEDSAVYLCASSQRGQKGLEALFGQGTRLTVV.

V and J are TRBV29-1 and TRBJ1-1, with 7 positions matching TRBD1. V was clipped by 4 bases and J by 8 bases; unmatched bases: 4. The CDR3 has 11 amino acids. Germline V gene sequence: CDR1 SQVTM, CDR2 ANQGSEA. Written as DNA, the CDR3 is TGCAGCGTTGTGGCAGGGGGGGAAGCTTTCTTT. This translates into CSVVAGGEAFF.

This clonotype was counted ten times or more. The DNA for the CDR3 is TGTGCCAGCAGTTTTACGGGACGACAGACCGGGGAGCTGTTTTTT. It translates to CASSFTGRQTGELFF. The chain carries TRBV7-2 and TRBJ2-2; the D gene could be TRBD1 or TRBD2 (5 bases each). There are 15 residues in the CDR3. In germline, CDR1 is SGHTA, CDR2 FQGNSA. Deletions cut 6 bases from V and 5 bases from J, with 16 bases between.

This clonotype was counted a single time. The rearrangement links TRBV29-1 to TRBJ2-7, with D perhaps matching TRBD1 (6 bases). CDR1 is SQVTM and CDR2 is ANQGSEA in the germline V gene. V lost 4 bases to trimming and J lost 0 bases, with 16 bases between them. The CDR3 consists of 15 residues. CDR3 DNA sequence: TGCAGCGTTGTGGGGACACATAAGAACTCCTACGAGCAGTACTTC. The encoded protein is CSVVGTHKNSYEQYF.

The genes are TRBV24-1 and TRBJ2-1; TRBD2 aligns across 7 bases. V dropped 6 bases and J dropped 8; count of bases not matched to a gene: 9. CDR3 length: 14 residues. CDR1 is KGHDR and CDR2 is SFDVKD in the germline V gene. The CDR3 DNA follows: TGTGCCACCAGTTCAGCGGGAACAGAGGATGAGCAGTTCTTC. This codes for CATSSAGTEDEQFF.

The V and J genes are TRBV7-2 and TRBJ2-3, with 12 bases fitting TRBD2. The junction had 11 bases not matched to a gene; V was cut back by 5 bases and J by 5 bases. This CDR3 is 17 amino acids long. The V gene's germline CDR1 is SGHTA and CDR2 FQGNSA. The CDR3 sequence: CASSPQISSGGVDTQYF. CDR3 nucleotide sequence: TGTGCCAGCAGCCCACAAATATCTAGCGGGGGGGTAGATACGCAGTATTTT.

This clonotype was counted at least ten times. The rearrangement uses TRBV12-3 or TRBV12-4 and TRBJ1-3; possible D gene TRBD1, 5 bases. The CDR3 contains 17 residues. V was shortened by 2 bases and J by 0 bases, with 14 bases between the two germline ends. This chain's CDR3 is CASSLFNSGPSGNTIYF. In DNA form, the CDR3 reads TGTGCCAGCAGTTTATTCAATTCAGGGCCCTCTGGAAACACCATATATTTT.

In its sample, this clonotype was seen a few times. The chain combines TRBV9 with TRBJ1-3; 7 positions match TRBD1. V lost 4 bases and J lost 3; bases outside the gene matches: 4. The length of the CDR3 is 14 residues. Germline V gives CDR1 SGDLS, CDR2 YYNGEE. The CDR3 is CASSFQGDGNTIYF. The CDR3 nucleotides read TGTGCCAGCAGCTTCCAGGGGGATGGAAACACCATATATTTT.

As DNA, the CDR3 is TGTGCCAGCAGCTTAGGTGGGGGGACCTCTGAAGCTTTCTTT. Its translation: CASSLGGGTSEAFF. V gene TRBV7-9 combines with J gene TRBJ1-1; a possible D gene is TRBD1 (5 bases). Germline V gives CDR1 SEHNR, CDR2 FQNEAQ (reference sequence). Trimming took off 1 base at V and 6 bases at J, with 12 bases between the two ends. The CDR3 extends over 14 amino acids.

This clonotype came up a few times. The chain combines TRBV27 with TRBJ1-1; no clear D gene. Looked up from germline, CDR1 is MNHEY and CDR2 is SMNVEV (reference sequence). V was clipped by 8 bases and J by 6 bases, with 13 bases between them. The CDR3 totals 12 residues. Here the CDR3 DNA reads TGTGCCAGCGGAACCCTCCGGGCTGAAGCTTTCTTT. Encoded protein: CASGTLRAEAFF.

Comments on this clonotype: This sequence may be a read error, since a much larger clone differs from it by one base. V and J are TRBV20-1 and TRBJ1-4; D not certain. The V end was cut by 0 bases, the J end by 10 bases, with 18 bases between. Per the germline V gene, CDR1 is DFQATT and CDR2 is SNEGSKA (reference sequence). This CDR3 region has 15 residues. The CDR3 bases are TGCAGTGCTAGAGATCGTACGGCACCCTCGGGAAAACTGTTTTTT. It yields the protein CSARDRTAPSGKLFF.

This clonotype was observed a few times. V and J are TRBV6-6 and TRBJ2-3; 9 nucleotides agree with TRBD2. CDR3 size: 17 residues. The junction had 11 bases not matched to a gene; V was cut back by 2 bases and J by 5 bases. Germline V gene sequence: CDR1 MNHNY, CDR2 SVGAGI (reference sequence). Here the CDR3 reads CASSYPTLAGVEDTQYF. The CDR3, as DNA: TGTGCCAGCAGTTACCCTACATTAGCGGGAGTAGAAGATACGCAGTATTTT.

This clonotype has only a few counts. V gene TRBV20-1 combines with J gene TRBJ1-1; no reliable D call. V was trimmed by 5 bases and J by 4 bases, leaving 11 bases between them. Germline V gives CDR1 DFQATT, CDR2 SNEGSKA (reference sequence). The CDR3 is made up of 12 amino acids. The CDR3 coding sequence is TGCAGTGCTTCACACCGAGCCACTGAAGCTTTCTTT. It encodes CSASHRATEAFF.

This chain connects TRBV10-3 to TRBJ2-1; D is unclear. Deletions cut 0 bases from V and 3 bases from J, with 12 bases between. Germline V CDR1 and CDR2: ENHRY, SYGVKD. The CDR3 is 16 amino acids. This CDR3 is CAISESGRADYNEQFF. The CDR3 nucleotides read TGTGCCATCAGTGAGTCGGGTCGGGCCGACTACAATGAGCAGTTCTTC.

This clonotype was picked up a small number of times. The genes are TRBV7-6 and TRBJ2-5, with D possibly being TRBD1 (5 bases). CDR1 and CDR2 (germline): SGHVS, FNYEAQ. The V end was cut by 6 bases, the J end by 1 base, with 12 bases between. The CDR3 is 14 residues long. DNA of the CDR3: TGTGCCAGCAGTTTACAGGTGCGCCAAGAGACCCAGTACTTC. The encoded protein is CASSLQVRQETQYF.

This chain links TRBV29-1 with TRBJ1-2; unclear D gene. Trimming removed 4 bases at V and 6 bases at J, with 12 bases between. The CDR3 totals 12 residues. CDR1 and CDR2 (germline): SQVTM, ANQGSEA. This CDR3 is CSVVGEWHGYTF. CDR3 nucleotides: TGCAGCGTTGTCGGCGAATGGCATGGCTACACCTTC.

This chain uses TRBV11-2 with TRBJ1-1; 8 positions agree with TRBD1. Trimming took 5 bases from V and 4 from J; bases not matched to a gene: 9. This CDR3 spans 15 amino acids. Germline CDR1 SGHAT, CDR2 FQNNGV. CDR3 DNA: TGTGCCAGCAGCCCTCGGACAGGGTCGGCCACTGAAGCTTTCTTT. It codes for CASSPRTGSATEAFF.

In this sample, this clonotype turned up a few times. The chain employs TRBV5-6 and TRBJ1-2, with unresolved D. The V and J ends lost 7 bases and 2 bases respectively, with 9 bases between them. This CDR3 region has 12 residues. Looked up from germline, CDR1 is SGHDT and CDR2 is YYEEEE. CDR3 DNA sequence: TGTGCCAGCTTTGGTTGGAACTATGGCTACACCTTC. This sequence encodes CASFGWNYGYTF.

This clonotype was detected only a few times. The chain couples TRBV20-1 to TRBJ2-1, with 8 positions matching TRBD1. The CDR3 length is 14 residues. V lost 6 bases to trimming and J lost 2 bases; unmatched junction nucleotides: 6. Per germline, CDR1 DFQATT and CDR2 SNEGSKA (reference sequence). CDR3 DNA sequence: TGCAGTGCCCGACGGGGACAGGCCTACAATGAGCAGTTCTTC. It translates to CSARRGQAYNEQFF.

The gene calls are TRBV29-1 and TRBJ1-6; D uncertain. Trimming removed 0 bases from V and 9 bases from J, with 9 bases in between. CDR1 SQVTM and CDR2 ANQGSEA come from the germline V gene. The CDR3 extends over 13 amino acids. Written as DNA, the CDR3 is TGCAGCGTTGAAGAACAGAGTGGTTCACCCCTCCACTTT. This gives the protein CSVEEQSGSPLHF.

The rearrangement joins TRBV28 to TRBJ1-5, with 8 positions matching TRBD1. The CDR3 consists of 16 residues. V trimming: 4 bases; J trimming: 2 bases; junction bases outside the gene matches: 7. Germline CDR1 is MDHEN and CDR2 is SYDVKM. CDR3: CASSSWTGIRNQPQHF. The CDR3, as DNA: TGTGCCAGCAGTTCGTGGACAGGGATACGCAATCAGCCCCAGCATTTT.

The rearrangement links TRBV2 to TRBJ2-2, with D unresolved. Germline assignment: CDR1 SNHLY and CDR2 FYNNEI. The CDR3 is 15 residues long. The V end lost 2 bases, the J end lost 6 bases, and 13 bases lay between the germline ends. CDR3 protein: CASSEPSRSAGELFF. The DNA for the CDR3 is TGTGCCAGCAGTGAACCTAGTAGGAGCGCCGGGGAGCTGTTTTTT.

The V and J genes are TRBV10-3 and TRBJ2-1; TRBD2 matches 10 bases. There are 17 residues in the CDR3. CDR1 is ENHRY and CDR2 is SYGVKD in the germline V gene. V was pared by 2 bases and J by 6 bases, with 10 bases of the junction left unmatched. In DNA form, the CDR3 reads TGTGCCATCAGTGAGACACCGGGACTAGCGAGATGCAATGAGCAGTTCTTC. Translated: CAISETPGLARCNEQFF.

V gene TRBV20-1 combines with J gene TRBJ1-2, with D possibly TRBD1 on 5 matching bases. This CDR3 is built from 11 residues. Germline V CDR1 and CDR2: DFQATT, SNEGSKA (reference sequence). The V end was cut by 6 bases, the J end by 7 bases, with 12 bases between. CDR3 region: CSASGGIGYTF. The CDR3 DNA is TGCAGTGCAAGCGGGGGTATTGGCTACACCTTC.